These T cell receptor beta chains were read from a single sample in a study of cytomegalovirus exposure and HLA in healthy donors. Repertoires were generated with immunoSEQ multiplex PCR, while TCRdb's copy carries only in-frame clones and drops some. In the table there are roughly 180,000 clones, around 78% of which are singletons. The sample taken for sequencing was PBMCs. Source of these receptors: a female donor in good health and CMV-seronegative. The CDR3 runs from the conserved cysteine through the conserved F or W. D genes are given only for firm matches. A clone size is listed for some rows: how often the clone was seen (once, few, many), or a class if it is expanded.

d_call	v_call	clone_size	j_call	cdr3_aa	cdr3_nt
.	TRBV7-2	once	TRBJ2-7	CASSLGHLSYEQYF	TGTGCCAGCAGCCTCGGACACCTCTCCTACGAGCAGTACTTC
.	TRBV5-1	once	TRBJ2-2	CASASGPTNTGELFF	TGCGCCAGCGCCTCAGGGCCTACGAACACCGGGGAGCTGTTTTTT
.	TRBV7-8	.	TRBJ1-2	CASSLASRGYGYTF	TGTGCCAGCAGCTTAGCGAGCAGGGGCTATGGCTACACCTTC
TRBD2	TRBV6-6	.	TRBJ2-2	CASRGPGPGGTGELFF	TGTGCCAGCAGGGGACCGGGGCCGGGGGGTACCGGGGAGCTGTTTTTT
TRBD1	TRBV7-2	.	TRBJ2-7	CASSLSAGTASYEQYF	TGTGCCAGCAGCCTATCGGCAGGGACAGCCTCCTACGAGCAGTACTTC
TRBD2	TRBV19	.	TRBJ2-7	CASSIRPSGPYEQYF	TGTGCCAGTAGTATAAGACCTAGCGGACCCTACGAGCAGTACTTC
.	TRBV11-2	.	TRBJ1-5	CASSRGGGSGPGQPQHF	TGTGCCAGCAGTCGAGGAGGCGGCAGTGGGCCGGGTCAGCCCCAGCATTTT
TRBD2	TRBV5-6	.	TRBJ2-5	CASSLAGSGGGIYQETQYF	TGTGCCAGCAGCTTGGCGGGTAGCGGGGGGGGGATTTACCAAGAGACCCAGTACTTC
TRBD1	TRBV5-1	.	TRBJ1-2	CASSPGQGAFGYTF	TGCGCCAGCAGCCCAGGACAGGGGGCCTTTGGCTACACCTTC
.	TRBV5-4	.	TRBJ1-4	CASSLGGATNEKLFF	TGTGCCAGCAGCTTGGGGGGGGCAACTAATGAAAAACTGTTTTTT